These 16 T cell receptor beta chains originate from one sample sequenced in a study of response to subunit inactivated influenza vaccine. TCRdb used MiXCR to reprocess the RT-PCR reads, holding one entry per CDR3 protein. The data show 650,000 to 800,000 distinct CDR3 sequences, 14% seen once. The sample here was PBMCs from blood, taken less than 15 days before vaccination. The origin of the receptors is a man over 45 who received an inactivated influenza vaccine.

This clonotype came up many times. The chain couples TRBV12-3 or TRBV12-4 to TRBJ2-7, with 7 nucleotides matching TRBD1. This CDR3 is 14 amino acids long. Trimming removed 6 bases from V and 2 bases from J; junction bases left unmatched: 7. As DNA, the CDR3 is TGTGCCAGCAGCCCCCGGGACAGAACCTACGAGCAGTACTTC. This sequence encodes CASSPRDRTYEQYF.

This chain joins TRBV20-1 and TRBJ2-7; 9 nucleotides line up with TRBD1. The germline CDR1 and CDR2 sequences are DFQATT and SNEGSKA (reference sequence). This CDR3 has 15 amino acids. V gave up 2 bases and J gave up 4 bases; unmatched junction bases: 9. CDR3 bases: TGCAGTGCTAGAAAGCACCGGGACAGGGTTTACGAGCAGTACTTC. Amino acids: CSARKHRDRVYEQYF.

This clonotype was detected ten times or more. This chain joins TRBV7-2 and TRBJ1-6; D might be TRBD1 (6 bases). Germline V gives CDR1 SGHTA, CDR2 FQGNSA. This CDR3 has 16 amino acids. Deletions cut 1 base from V and 10 bases from J, with 17 bases between. Written as DNA, the CDR3 is TGTGCCAGCAGCTTAGTGGTACAGGGAATGGGGTCACCCCTCCACTTT. It encodes CASSLVVQGMGSPLHF. The variable domain in full, completed from reference TRBV7-2 and TRBJ1-6, reads GAGVSQSPSNKVTEKGKDVELRCDPISGHTALYWYRQSLGQGLEFLIYFQGNSAPDKSGLPSDRFSAERTGGSVSTLTIQRTQQEDSAVYLCASSLVVQGMGSPLHFGNGTRLTVT.

A note on this clonotype: An end of the junction does not agree with germline; a read error may underlie this. The rearrangement links TRBV4-1 to TRBJ2-1; TRBD1 aligns across 8 bases. Germline V gene sequence: CDR1 MGHRA, CDR2 YSYEKL. CDR3 length: 17 amino acids. The CDR3 DNA follows: TGCGCCAGCAGCCCTAGTACAGGGGGGAGCTCCTACAATGAGCAGCTCTTC. Translating gives CASSPSTGGSSYNEQLF.

This clonotype was seen a few times. This sequence joins TRBV6-5 and TRBJ2-7; 7 bases agree with TRBD1. CDR3 length: 15 residues. V trimming: 0 bases; J trimming: 4 bases; junction bases outside the gene matches: 6. The germline V gene encodes CDR1 MNHEY and CDR2 SVGAGI. The CDR3: CASSYSRGTEYEQYF. The CDR3 bases are TGTGCCAGCAGTTACTCGAGAGGGACAGAGTACGAGCAGTACTTC.

The chain carries TRBV3-1 and TRBJ2-7; D gene unclear. V was shortened by 1 base and J by 6 bases, with 16 bases between the two germline ends. Germline V gives CDR1 LGHDT, CDR2 YNNKEL (reference sequence). The CDR3 extends over 15 amino acids. CDR3 DNA: TGTGCCAGCAGCCAAGGTGGTAGAAGCTGGGCCGAGCAGTACTTC. Its translation is CASSQGGRSWAEQYF.

The chain combines TRBV4-3 with TRBJ2-2; D gene ambiguous. CDR3 size: 17 residues. The V gene's germline CDR1 is LGHNA and CDR2 YSLEER. The V gene lost 3 bases and the J gene lost 2 bases, with 16 bases spanning the gap. The CDR3 reads CASSQWFLGNNTGELFF. CDR3 nucleotide sequence: TGCGCCAGCAGCCAGTGGTTTCTGGGAAATAACACCGGGGAGCTGTTTTTT.

V and J are TRBV20-1 and TRBJ2-7; 8 positions match TRBD1. This CDR3 has 15 amino acids. V was pared by 0 bases and J by 0 bases, with 4 bases of the junction left unmatched. Per germline, CDR1 DFQATT and CDR2 SNEGSKA (reference sequence). The CDR3 protein is CSARDYRGSSYEQYF. The CDR3 DNA reads as TGCAGTGCTAGAGATTACAGGGGGAGCTCCTACGAGCAGTACTTC.

This clonotype was seen at least ten times. The chain has TRBV12-3 or TRBV12-4 and TRBJ2-7; D is undetermined. V was cut by 3 bases and J by 2 bases, with 5 bases left in between. The CDR3 length is 12 residues. DNA for the CDR3: TGTGCCAGCAGTTTGCAGGCCTACGAGCAGTACTTC. Encoded protein: CASSLQAYEQYF.

The chain combines TRBV9 with TRBJ2-7; D is unclear. The CDR3 consists of 14 residues. Between the trimmed V and J ends, which lost 0 bases and 3 bases, there was a span of 10 bases. The germline V gene has CDR1 SGDLS and CDR2 YYNGEE. CDR3 amino acids: CASSVGADFYEQYF. CDR3 DNA sequence: TGTGCCAGCAGCGTAGGAGCAGATTTCTACGAGCAGTACTTC. Full variable domain (outside the CDR3, taken from reference TRBV9 and TRBJ2-7): DSGVTQTPKHLITATGQRVTLRCSPRSGDLSVYWYQQSLDQGLQFLIQYYNGEERAKGNILERFSAQQFPDLHSELNLSSLELGDSALYFCASSVGADFYEQYFGPGTRLTVT.

A few counts support this clonotype. The V and J genes are TRBV3-1 and TRBJ2-7, with 8 positions matching TRBD2. Germline V gene sequence: CDR1 LGHDT, CDR2 YNNKEL (reference sequence). Trimming cost V 5 bases and J 12 bases; bases outside gene matches: 9. CDR3 length: 12 residues. Here the CDR3 reads CASSTTQAGVYF. CDR3 sequence (DNA): TGTGCCAGCAGCACAACCCAAGCGGGAGTGTACTTC.

The table lists this clonotype with many counts. The genes are TRBV12-3 or TRBV12-4 and TRBJ1-1, with D hard to call. Trimming took 3 bases from V and 6 from J, leaving 8 bases between them. This CDR3 region has 12 residues. The CDR3 DNA sequence: TGTGCCAGCAGTTTCTGGTCGCCTGAAGCTTTCTTT. Translating gives CASSFWSPEAFF.

There are a few counts of this clonotype. CDR3 in DNA: TGTGCCAGCAGTCCCCCCCCCAGTGGGAATGAGCAGTTCTTC. Its translation: CASSPPPSGNEQFF. The J gene is TRBJ2-1, the V gene TRBV28; D gene uncertain. Germline-derived CDR1 and CDR2 are MDHEN and SYDVKM. This CDR3 is 14 amino acids long. The V end lost 5 bases, the J end lost 7 bases, and 15 bases lay between the germline ends.

The table lists this clonotype with a few counts. The chain is built from TRBV6-1 and TRBJ2-1, with 8 bases fitting TRBD2. The CDR3 covers 17 residues. Trimming at V came to 6 bases and at J to 8 bases, leaving 18 bases not matched to a gene. Germline V gene lookup returns CDR1 MNHNS and CDR2 SASEGT. CDR3 bases: TGTGCCAGCAGCCCTAGGGGTGGCGGGAGGACTGAAGATGAGCAGTTCTTC. It encodes CASSPRGGGRTEDEQFF.

This clonotype has more than one count but fewer than ten. V and J are TRBV12-3 or TRBV12-4 and TRBJ2-7; D not certain. CDR3 length equals 15 residues. V was clipped by 5 bases and J by 0 bases, with 14 bases between them. The CDR3 region is CASSLGRALSYEQYF. The CDR3 region has the DNA TGTGCCAGCAGTCTCGGACGGGCCCTCTCCTACGAGCAGTACTTC.

This clonotype was seen a few times. The chain has TRBV10-2 and TRBJ2-2; possible D gene TRBD1, 5 bases. Germline-derived CDR1 and CDR2 are WSHSY and SAAADI. V was trimmed by 4 bases and J by 0 bases, leaving 9 bases between them. The CDR3 runs to 15 residues. CDR3 DNA: TGCGCCAGCAGTGTAGGGGTGGCGAACACCGGGGAGCTGTTTTTT. Amino acids: CASSVGVANTGELFF.